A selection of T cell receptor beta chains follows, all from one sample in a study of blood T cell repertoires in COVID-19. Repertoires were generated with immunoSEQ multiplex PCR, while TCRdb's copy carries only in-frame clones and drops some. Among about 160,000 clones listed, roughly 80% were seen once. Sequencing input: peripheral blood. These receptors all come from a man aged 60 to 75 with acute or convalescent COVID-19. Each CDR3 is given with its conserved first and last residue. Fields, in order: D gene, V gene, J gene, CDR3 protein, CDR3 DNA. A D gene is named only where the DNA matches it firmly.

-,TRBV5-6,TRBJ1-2,CASSSLYYGYTF,TGTGCCAGCAGCTCCCTCTACTATGGCTACACCTTC
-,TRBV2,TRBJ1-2,CASSLRRVNSRTGGGYGYTF,TGTGCCAGCAGCCTCAGAAGGGTCAACAGTCGAACCGGGGGTGGCTATGGCTACACCTTC
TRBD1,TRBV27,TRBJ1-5,CASSATGVSGQPQHF,TGTGCCAGCAGTGCGACAGGGGTTTCGGGTCAGCCCCAGCATTTT
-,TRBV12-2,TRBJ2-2,CASRLCSVGTGNTGELFF,-
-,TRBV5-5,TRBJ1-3,CASSLGGSSGNTIYF,TGTGCCAGCAGCTTGGGGGGCAGCTCTGGAAACACCATATATTTT
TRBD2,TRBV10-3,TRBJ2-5,CASRPPGLDSETQYF,TGTGCCAGCCGACCCCCGGGACTAGATTCGGAGACCCAGTACTTC
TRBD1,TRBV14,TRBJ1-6,CASSEQGAGNSPLHF,TGTGCCAGCAGCGAACAGGGGGCAGGTAATTCACCCCTCCACTTT
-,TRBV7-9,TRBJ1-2,CASSGRPSPNYGYTF,TGTGCCAGCAGCGGCAGGCCTTCGCCGAACTATGGCTACACCTTC
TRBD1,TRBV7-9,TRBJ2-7,CASSPTGKVYEQYF,TGTGCCAGCAGCCCGACAGGGAAGGTCTACGAGCAGTACTTC
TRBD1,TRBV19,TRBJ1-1,CASSIDQGAGPMNTEAFF,TGTGCCAGTAGTATAGATCAGGGGGCAGGACCCATGAACACTGAAGCTTTCTTT
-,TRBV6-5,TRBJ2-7,CASSYVTGSGYEQYF,TGTGCCAGCAGTTACGTTACGGGGTCGGGCTACGAGCAGTACTTC
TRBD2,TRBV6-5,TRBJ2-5,CASRIVAGLVETQYF,TGTGCCAGCAGGATAGTAGCGGGGTTGGTTGAGACCCAGTACTTC
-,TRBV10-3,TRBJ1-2,CAISESSVNYGYTF,TGTGCCATCAGTGAGTCGTCCGTAAACTATGGCTACACCTTC
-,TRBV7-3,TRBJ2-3,CASSAMGGFTDTQYF,TGTGCCAGCAGCGCAATGGGGGGTTTCACAGATACGCAGTATTTT
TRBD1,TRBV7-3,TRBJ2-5,CASSRTGGPQETQYF,TGTGCCAGCAGCCGGACAGGGGGACCCCAAGAGACCCAGTACTTC
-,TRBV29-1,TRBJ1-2,CSVGGWSYGYTF,TGCAGCGTTGGGGGCTGGAGCTATGGCTACACCTTC
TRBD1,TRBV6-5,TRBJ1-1,CASSSRQGPYTEAFF,TGTGCCAGCAGTTCGCGACAGGGGCCCTACACTGAAGCTTTCTTT
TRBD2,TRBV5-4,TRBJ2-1,CASSLQRGGSQQFF,TGTGCCAGCAGCTTGCAGCGGGGGGGTTCCCAGCAGTTCTTC
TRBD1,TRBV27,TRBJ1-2,CASSSPGQGYYGYTF,TGTGCCAGCAGTTCTCCGGGACAGGGATACTATGGCTACACCTTC
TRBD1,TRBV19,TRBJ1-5,CASSPGQGSQPQHF,TGTGCCAGTAGCCCGGGACAGGGAAGTCAGCCCCAGCATTTT